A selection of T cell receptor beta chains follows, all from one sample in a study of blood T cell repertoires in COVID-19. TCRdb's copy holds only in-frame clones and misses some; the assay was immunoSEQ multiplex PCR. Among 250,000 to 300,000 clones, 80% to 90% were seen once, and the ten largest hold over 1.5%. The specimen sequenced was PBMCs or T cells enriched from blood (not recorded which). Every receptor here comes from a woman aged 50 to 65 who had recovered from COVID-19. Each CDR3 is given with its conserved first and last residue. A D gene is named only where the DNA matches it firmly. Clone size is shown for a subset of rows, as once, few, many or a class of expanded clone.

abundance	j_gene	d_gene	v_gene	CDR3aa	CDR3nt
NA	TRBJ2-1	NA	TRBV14	CASSLRELKFF	TGTGCCAGCAGCCTCCGGGAGTTGAAGTTCTTC
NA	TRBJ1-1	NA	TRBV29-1	CSVNMNTEAFF	TGCAGCGTTAATATGAACACTGAAGCTTTCTTT
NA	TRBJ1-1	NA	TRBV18	CASSLRKNTEAFF	TGTGCCAGCTCACTCAGGAAGAACACTGAAGCTTTCTTT
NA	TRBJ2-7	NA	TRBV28	CASSLKLDPFEQYF	TGTGCCAGCAGTTTAAAACTAGATCCCTTCGAGCAGTACTTC
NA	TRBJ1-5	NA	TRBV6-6	CASSSRPQHF	TGTGCCAGCAGTTCCAGGCCCCAGCATTTT
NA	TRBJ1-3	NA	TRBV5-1	CASRQAAGFGNTIYF	TGCGCCAGCAGGCAGGCCGCTGGTTTCGGAAACACCATATATTTT
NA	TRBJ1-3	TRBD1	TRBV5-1	CASSVGQVYSGNTIYF	TGCGCCAGCAGCGTTGGACAGGTGTATTCTGGAAACACCATATATTTT
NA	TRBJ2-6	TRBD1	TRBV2	CASRETGGSRVLTF	TGTGCCAGCAGGGAGACAGGGGGCTCACGCGTCCTGACTTTC
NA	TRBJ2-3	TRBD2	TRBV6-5	CASSFTSGSTDTQYF	TGTGCCAGCAGTTTCACTAGCGGGAGCACAGATACGCAGTATTTT
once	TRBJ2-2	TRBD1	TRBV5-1	CASRRTGSDTGELFF	TGCGCCAGCAGGAGGACAGGGTCGGACACCGGGGAGCTGTTTTTT
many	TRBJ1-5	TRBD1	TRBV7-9	CASSSLDRDSNQPQHF	TGTGCCAGCAGCTCGCTGGACAGGGATAGCAATCAGCCCCAGCATTTT
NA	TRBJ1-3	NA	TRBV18	CASSPDSSGNTIYF	TGTGCCAGCTCACCAGACAGCTCTGGAAACACCATATATTTT
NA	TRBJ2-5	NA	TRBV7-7	CASSLSQSETQYF	TGTGCTAGCAGCTTATCCCAGTCAGAGACCCAGTACTTC
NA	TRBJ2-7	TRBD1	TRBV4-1	CASSQDHTGGNEQYF	TGCGCCAGCAGCCAAGATCACACAGGGGGCAACGAGCAGTACTTC
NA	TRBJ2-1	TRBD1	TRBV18	CASSPPDGQGNYNEQFF	TGTGCCAGCTCACCACCGGATGGACAGGGGAACTACAATGAGCAGTTCTTC
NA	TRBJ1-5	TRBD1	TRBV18	CASSPQGQGVQPQHF	TGTGCCAGCTCACCACAAGGACAGGGTGTGCAGCCCCAGCATTTT
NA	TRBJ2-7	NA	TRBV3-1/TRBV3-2	CASRLRGGYEQYF	TGTGCCAGCCGACTTCGGGGAGGCTACGAGCAGTACTTC
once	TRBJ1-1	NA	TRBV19	CASSAGRWVNQAFF	TGTGCCAGTAGTGCGGGTCGGTGGGTCAACCAAGCTTTCTTT
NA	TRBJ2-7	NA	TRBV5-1	CASSFSGLSYEQYF	TGCGCCAGCAGCTTCTCAGGGTTATCCTACGAGCAGTACTTC
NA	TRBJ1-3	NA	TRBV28	CASSPGAHSGNTIYF	TGTGCCAGCAGTCCAGGGGCGCACTCTGGAAACACCATATATTTT
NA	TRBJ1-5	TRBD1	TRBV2	CASSDRGNQPQHF	TGTGCCAGCAGTGACAGGGGGAATCAGCCCCAGCATTTT
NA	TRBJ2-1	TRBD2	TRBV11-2	CASSVGLANNEQFF	TGTGCCAGCAGCGTAGGACTAGCGAACAATGAGCAGTTCTTC
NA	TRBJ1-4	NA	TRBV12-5	CASGLETGFNEKLFF	TGTGCTAGTGGTCTGGAGACAGGATTTAATGAAAAACTGTTTTTT
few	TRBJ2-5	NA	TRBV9	CASSVSLVREQETQYF	TGTGCCAGCAGCGTATCGCTAGTCCGGGAACAAGAGACCCAGTACTTC
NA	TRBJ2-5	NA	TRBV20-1	CSQGTQGTQYF	TGCAGCCAGGGTACCCAAGGGACCCAGTACTTC
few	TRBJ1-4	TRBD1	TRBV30	CAWSGTGLGEKLFF	TGTGCCTGGTCGGGGACAGGGTTAGGAGAAAAACTGTTTTTT
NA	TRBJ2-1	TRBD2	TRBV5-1	CASSPGTSGRYNEQFF	TGCGCCAGCAGCCCGGGGACTAGCGGGAGATACAATGAGCAGTTCTTC
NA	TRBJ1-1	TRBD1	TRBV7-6	CASSSRDSNTEAFF	TGTGCCAGCAGCTCGCGGGACAGTAACACTGAAGCTTTCTTT
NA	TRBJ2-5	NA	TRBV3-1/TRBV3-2	CASSRGGVRDETQYF	TGTGCCAGCAGTAGGGGCGGGGTTAGAGATGAGACCCAGTACTTC
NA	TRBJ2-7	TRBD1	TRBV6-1	CASSDRGHRGGYEQYF	TGTGCCAGCAGTGACCGGGGCCACAGGGGTGGCTACGAGCAGTACTTC
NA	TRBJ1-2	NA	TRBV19	CASSIQVGGYTF	TGTGCCAGTAGTATTCAGGTTGGGGGCTACACCTTC
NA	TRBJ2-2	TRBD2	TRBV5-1	CASSPRTSGNTGELFF	TGCGCCAGCAGCCCGCGGACTAGCGGGAACACCGGGGAGCTGTTTTTT
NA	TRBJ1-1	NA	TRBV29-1	CSAISMGGHLNTEAFF	TGCAGCGCCATCTCAATGGGCGGACATCTGAACACTGAAGCTTTCTTT
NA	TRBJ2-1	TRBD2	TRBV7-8	CASSLAVGRGPRLAGQYNEQFF	TGTGCCAGCAGCTTAGCAGTGGGTAGGGGGCCCCGGCTAGCGGGACAGTACAATGAGCAGTTCTTC
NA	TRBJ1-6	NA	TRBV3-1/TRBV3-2	CASSQVRSLGSPLHF	TGTGCCAGCAGCCAAGTTCGATCCCTCGGTTCACCCCTCCACTTT
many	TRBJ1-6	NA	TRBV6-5	CASSYSRSSPLHF	TGTGCCAGCAGTTACTCGAGGTCGTCACCCCTCCACTTT
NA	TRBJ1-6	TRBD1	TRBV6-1	CASSESGTGNSPLHF	TGTGCCAGCAGTGAATCCGGGACAGGGAATTCACCCCTCCACTTT
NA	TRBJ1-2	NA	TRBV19	CASTNPGGAYGYTF	TGTGCCAGTACCAATCCCGGCGGGGCCTATGGCTACACCTTC
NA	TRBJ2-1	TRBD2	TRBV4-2	CASSQDGTSGRFKQFF	TGTGCCAGCAGCCAAGACGGGACTAGCGGGAGATTTAAGCAGTTCTTC
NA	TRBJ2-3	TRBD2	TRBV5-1	CASSPIGGLAADTQYF	TGCGCCAGCAGCCCCATAGGGGGACTAGCGGCAGATACGCAGTATTTT
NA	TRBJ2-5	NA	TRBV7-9	CASSFWDTQETQYF	TGTGCCAGCAGCTTTTGGGACACTCAAGAGACCCAGTACTTC
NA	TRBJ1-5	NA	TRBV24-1	CATSDQGVQPQHF	TGTGCCACCAGTGACCAAGGGGTGCAGCCCCAGCATTTT
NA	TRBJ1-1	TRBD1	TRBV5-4	CASRFTGGDYTEAFF	TGTGCCAGCAGGTTTACAGGGGGGGATTACACTGAAGCTTTCTTT
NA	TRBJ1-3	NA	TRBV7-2	CASSLLPTGSGNTIYF	TGTGCCAGCAGCTTACTTCCCACAGGGAGTGGAAACACCATATATTTT
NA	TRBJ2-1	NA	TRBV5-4	CASSGRGRDNTYNEQFF	TGTGCCAGCAGCGGGCGGGGGCGGGATAATACTTACAATGAGCAGTTCTTC
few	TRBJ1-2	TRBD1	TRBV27	CASRKGDRENGYTF	TGTGCCAGCAGAAAAGGGGACAGGGAAAATGGCTACACCTTC
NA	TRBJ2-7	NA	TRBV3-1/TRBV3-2	CASSQTRVMGEQYF	TGTGCCAGCAGCCAAACCCGGGTAATGGGCGAGCAGTACTTC
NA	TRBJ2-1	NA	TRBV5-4	CASSLGAGSNNNEQFF	TGTGCCAGCAGCTTGGGTGCGGGATCTAATAACAATGAGCAGTTCTTC